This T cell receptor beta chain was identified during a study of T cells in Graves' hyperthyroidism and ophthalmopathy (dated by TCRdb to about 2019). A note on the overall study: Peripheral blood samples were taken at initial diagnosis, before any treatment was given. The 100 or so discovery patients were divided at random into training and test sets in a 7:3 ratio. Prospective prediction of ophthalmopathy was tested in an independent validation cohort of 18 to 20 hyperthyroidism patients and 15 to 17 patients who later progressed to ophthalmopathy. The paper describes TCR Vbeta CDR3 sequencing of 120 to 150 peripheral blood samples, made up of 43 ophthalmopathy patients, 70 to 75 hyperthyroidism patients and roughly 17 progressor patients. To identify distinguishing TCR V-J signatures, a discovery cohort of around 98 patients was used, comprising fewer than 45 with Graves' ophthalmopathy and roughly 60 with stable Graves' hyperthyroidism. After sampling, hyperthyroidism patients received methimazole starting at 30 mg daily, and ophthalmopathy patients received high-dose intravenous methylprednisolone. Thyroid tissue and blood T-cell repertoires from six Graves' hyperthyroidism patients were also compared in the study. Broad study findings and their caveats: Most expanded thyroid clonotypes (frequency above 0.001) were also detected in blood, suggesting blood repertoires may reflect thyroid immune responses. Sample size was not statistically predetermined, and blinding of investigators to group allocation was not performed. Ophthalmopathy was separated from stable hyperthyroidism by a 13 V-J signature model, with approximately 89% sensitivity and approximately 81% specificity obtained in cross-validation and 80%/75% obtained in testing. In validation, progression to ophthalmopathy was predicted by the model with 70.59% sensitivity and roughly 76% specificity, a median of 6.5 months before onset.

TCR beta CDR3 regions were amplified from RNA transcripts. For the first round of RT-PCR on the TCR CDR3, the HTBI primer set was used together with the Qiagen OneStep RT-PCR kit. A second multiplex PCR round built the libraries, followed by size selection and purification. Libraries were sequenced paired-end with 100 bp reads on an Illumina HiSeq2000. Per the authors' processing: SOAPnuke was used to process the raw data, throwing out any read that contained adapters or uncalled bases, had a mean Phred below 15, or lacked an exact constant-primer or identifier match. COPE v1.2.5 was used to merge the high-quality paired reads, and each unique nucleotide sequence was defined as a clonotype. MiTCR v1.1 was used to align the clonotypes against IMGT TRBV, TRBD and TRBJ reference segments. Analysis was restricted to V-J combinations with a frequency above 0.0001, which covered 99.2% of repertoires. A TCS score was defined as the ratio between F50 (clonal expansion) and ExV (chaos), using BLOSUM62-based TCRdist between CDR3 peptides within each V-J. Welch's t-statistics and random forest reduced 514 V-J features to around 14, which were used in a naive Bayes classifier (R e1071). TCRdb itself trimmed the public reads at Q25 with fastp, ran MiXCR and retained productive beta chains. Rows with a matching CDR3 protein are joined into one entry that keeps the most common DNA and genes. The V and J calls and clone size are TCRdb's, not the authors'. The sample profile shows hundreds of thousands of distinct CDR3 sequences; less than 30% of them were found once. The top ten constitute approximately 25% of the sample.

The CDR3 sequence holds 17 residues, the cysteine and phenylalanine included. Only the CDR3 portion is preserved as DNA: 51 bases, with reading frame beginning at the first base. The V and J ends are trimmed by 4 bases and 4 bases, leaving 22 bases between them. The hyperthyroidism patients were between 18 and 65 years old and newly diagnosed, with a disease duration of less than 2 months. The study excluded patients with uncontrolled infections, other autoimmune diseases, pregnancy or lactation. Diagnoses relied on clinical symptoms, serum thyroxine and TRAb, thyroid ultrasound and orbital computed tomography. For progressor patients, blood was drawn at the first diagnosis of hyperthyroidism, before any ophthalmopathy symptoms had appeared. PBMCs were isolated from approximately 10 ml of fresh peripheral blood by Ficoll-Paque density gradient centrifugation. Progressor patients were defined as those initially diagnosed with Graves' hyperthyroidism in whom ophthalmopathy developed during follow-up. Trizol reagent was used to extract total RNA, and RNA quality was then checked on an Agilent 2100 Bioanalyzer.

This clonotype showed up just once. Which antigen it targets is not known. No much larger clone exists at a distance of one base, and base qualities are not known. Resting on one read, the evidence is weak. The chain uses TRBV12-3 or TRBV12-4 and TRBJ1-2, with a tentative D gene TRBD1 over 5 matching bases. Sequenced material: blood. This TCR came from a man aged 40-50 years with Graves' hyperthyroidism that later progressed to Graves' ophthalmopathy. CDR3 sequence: CASSSGTYGRIFYGYTF. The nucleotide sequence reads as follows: TGTGCCAGCAGTTCCGGGACTTATGGGCGTATCTTCTATGGCTACACCTTC.